Each of the 18 T cell receptor beta chains below was sequenced from the same sample in a study of blood T cell repertoires in COVID-19. Repertoires were generated with immunoSEQ multiplex PCR, while TCRdb's copy carries only in-frame clones and drops some. The top ten clones hold over 15% of a sample with about 99,000 clones, approximately 90% of them seen once. The sequenced sample consisted of peripheral blood. The origin of the receptors is an elderly woman in a cohort sampled during active COVID-19.

The chain carries TRBV2 and TRBJ2-3; TRBD1 might be the D (5 bases). Germline values: CDR1 SNHLY, CDR2 FYNNEI. Deletions cut 6 bases from V and 2 bases from J, with 12 bases between. This CDR3 has 14 amino acids. The CDR3 coding sequence is TGTGCCAGCAGGGTACAGGTTTACACAGATACGCAGTATTTT. Its translation: CASRVQVYTDTQYF. The entire variable domain, with the rest obtained from reference TRBV2 and TRBJ2-3, is as follows: EPEVTQTPSHQVTQMGQEVILRCVPISNHLYFYWYRQILGQKVEFLVSFYNNEISEKSEIFDDQFSVERPDGSNFTLKIRSTKLEDSAMYFCASRVQVYTDTQYFGPGTRLTVL.

This chain links TRBV7-2 with TRBJ1-1, with D possibly TRBD1 on 6 matching bases. The germline V gene has CDR1 SGHTA and CDR2 FQGNSA. CDR3 length equals 15 residues. Trimming shortened V by 3 bases and J by 4 bases, and 15 bases separated the two germline ends. The CDR3 DNA reads as TGTGCCAGCAGCTTGCAACAGGGAGGGGGCACTGAAGCTTTCTTT. It is translated as CASSLQQGGGTEAFF.

The chain joins TRBV28 to TRBJ2-3, with D perhaps TRBD1 (6 bases). The CDR3 length is 14 residues. The germline gives CDR1 MDHEN, CDR2 SYDVKM. Trimming left V 7 bases short and J 2 bases short, with 13 bases between. The CDR3 coding sequence is TGTGCCAGCATTCCAGGGGCTTTCACAGATACGCAGTATTTT. Translated, it gives CASIPGAFTDTQYF.

The chain recombines TRBV19 with TRBJ2-2; perhaps TRBD2 as D (7 bases). The germline CDR1 and CDR2 sequences are LNHDA and SQIVND (reference sequence). The CDR3 totals 13 residues. Trimming took off 8 bases at V and 5 bases at J, with 12 bases between the two ends. The CDR3 sequence is CASGRGRTGELFF. The CDR3 DNA sequence: TGTGCCAGTGGGAGGGGGAGAACCGGGGAGCTGTTTTTT.

This clone was observed once. The rearrangement joins TRBV19 to TRBJ1-2, with 10 bases identical to TRBD1. The CDR3 extends over 16 amino acids. In germline, CDR1 is LNHDA, CDR2 SQIVND (reference sequence). Trimming at V came to 0 bases and at J to 8 bases, leaving 9 bases not matched to a gene. The CDR3 region is CASSIDGTGALPGYTF. CDR3 sequence (DNA): TGTGCCAGTAGTATAGACGGGACAGGGGCTCTTCCCGGCTACACCTTC.

The rearrangement joins TRBV29-1 to TRBJ2-1, with 9 nucleotides matching TRBD2. The germline CDR1 and CDR2 sequences are SQVTM and ANQGSEA. V shed 3 bases and J 4 bases; nucleotides not matched to a gene: 1. CDR3 length: 13 residues. The CDR3 coding sequence is TGCAGCGTTGAGCGGGGGGGATACAATGAGCAGTTCTTC. Protein product: CSVERGGYNEQFF.

The chain employs TRBV24-1 and TRBJ2-1, with TRBD1 identical over 11 bases. Germline assignment: CDR1 KGHDR and CDR2 SFDVKD. The CDR3 is 16 amino acids. J was trimmed by 9 bases and V by 4 bases; bases with no gene match: 10. The CDR3 region has the DNA TGTGCCACCAGTGACCGAGGACAGGGGGCCGGCGCTGAGCAGTTCTTC. It codes for CATSDRGQGAGAEQFF.

A few counts support this clone. This chain uses TRBV6-5 with TRBJ2-7; D unclear. This CDR3 spans 14 amino acids. The V gene lost 4 bases and the J gene lost 1 base, with 11 bases spanning the gap. Germline assignment: CDR1 MNHEY and CDR2 SVGAGI. Here the CDR3 reads CASSLSSASYEQYF. In nucleotides, the CDR3 is TGTGCCAGCAGTTTATCCAGCGCATCCTACGAGCAGTACTTC.

The chain links TRBV10-3 to TRBJ2-6; 7 nucleotides match TRBD1. J was trimmed by 0 bases and V by 2 bases; bases with no gene match: 13. Germline V gives CDR1 ENHRY, CDR2 SYGVKD. The CDR3 has 20 residues. CDR3 nucleotides: TGTGCCATCAGTGAGAGGGGGCTACGGACGGGGAGCTCTGGGGCCAACGTCCTGACTTTC. The encoded protein is CAISERGLRTGSSGANVLTF.

The J gene is TRBJ2-5, the V gene TRBV5-1, with D possibly being TRBD2 (6 bases). Germline CDR1 SGHRS, CDR2 YFSETQ. There are 13 residues in the CDR3. Trimming removed 7 bases at V and 5 bases at J, with 15 bases between. The chain's CDR3 is CASGDSRGETQYF. The CDR3 bases are TGCGCCAGCGGGGACTCCCGAGGGGAGACCCAGTACTTC.

This clone appeared a single time. The chain carries TRBV11-2 and TRBJ2-5; no clear D gene. Trimming left V 5 bases short and J 0 bases short, with 22 bases between. The CDR3 extends over 18 amino acids. Germline assignment: CDR1 SGHAT and CDR2 FQNNGV. In DNA form, the CDR3 reads TGTGCCAGCAGCGTACACCTATTATCCCCGGGTAACCAAGAGACCCAGTACTTC. It encodes CASSVHLLSPGNQETQYF.

This chain joins TRBV28 and TRBJ1-2; D remains unclear. The CDR3 totals 14 residues. Germline CDR1 and CDR2: MDHEN and SYDVKM. The germline V and J ends were trimmed by 5 bases and 4 bases, with 14 bases remaining between them. DNA of the CDR3: TGTGCCAGCAGTCTAGCTGTAACAGTCTATGGCTACACCTTC. Translated: CASSLAVTVYGYTF.

V is TRBV27 and J is TRBJ1-2; D remains ambiguous. V lost 2 bases, J lost 7 bases, and 14 bases lay in between. The CDR3 sequence is 14 residues long. Germline lookup yields CDR1 MNHEY and CDR2 SMNVEV (reference sequence). This CDR3 is CASSLDGRLRGYTF. The CDR3 DNA follows: TGTGCCAGCAGTTTAGATGGGCGTTTACGTGGCTACACCTTC.

V and J are TRBV3-1 (or the pseudogene TRBV3-2) and TRBJ2-1; 14 nucleotides align to TRBD2. This CDR3 comprises 16 residues. Per germline, CDR1 LGHDT and CDR2 YNNKEL (reference sequence). Unmatched junction bases numbered 7, after V lost 5 bases and J lost 7 bases. The DNA for the CDR3 is TGTGCCAGCAGCTCGGGACTAGCGGGAGTAGTGAATGAGCAGTTCTTC. This encodes CASSSGLAGVVNEQFF.

The chain uses TRBV28 and TRBJ2-1; TRBD1 matches 9 bases. With V trimmed by 6 bases and J by 0 bases, 3 bases remained unmatched. Germline V lookup: CDR1 MDHEN, CDR2 SYDVKM. The CDR3 is made up of 15 amino acids. DNA of the CDR3: TGTGCCAGCAGGGACAGGGGAAACTCCTACAATGAGCAGTTCTTC. Translating it yields CASRDRGNSYNEQFF. Using reference TRBV28 and TRBJ2-1 for the parts outside the CDR3, the full variable domain is DVKVTQSSRYLVKRTGEKVFLECVQDMDHENMFWYRQDPGLGLRLIYFSYDVKMKEKGDIPEGYSVSREKKERFSLILESASTNQTSMYLCASRDRGNSYNEQFFGPGTRLTVL.

The chain is built from TRBV5-1 and TRBJ1-6; 9 bases are a match to TRBD1. J lost 8 bases, V lost 3 bases, and 3 bases had no gene match. This CDR3 spans 14 amino acids. Germline CDR1 SGHRS, CDR2 YFSETQ. CDR3 amino acids: CASSSTGGDSPLHF. CDR3 sequence (DNA): TGCGCCAGCAGCTCGACAGGGGGTGATTCACCCCTCCACTTT.

The V and J genes are TRBV6-1 and TRBJ1-2; D unresolved. CDR1 and CDR2 from the germline V gene are MNHNS and SASEGT. The CDR3 extends over 13 amino acids. V was trimmed by 1 base and J by 4 bases, leaving 7 bases between them. The CDR3 loop is CASSEVGSYGYTF. CDR3 nucleotides: TGTGCCAGCAGTGAAGTTGGCAGCTATGGCTACACCTTC.

The chain is built from TRBV6-6 and TRBJ2-4, with 13 bases identical to TRBD2. Germline loops: CDR1 MNHNY, CDR2 SVGAGI (reference sequence). Trimming removed 10 bases from V and 6 bases from J; junction bases left unmatched: 9. This CDR3 is built from 15 residues. This chain's CDR3 is CATGLAGVSGNIQYF. CDR3 nucleotides: TGTGCCACTGGACTAGCGGGAGTTTCGGGAAACATTCAGTACTTC.